This record covers a single TCR beta chain. What it binds is not known. The data originate from a study of T cells in localized non-small cell lung cancer. Study outcomes and limitations: Highest T cell clonality was seen in uninvolved adjacent lung, surpassing that measured in tumor. Because sequencing included only one region (of the tumor), heterogeneity remains possible. Density of T cells in blood, when higher, went with longer overall survival.

The germline V gene has CDR1 SGDLS and CDR2 YYNGEE. Trimming cost V 0 bases and J 8 bases; bases outside gene matches: 13. The CDR3 spans 18 residues. The data were produced by immunoSEQ multiplex PCR, yet TCRdb's version contains in-frame clones alone and is incomplete. The sample yields 45,000 to 60,000 clones, 86% seen once. The source is a woman aged 35 to 75 with stage I lung adenocarcinoma. Sequences were derived from peripheral blood, sampled before any cancer treatment. The V and J genes are TRBV9 and TRBJ2-1; 11 bases match TRBD2. In DNA, the CDR3 is TGTGCCAGCAGCGTAGCCCTTTTAGCGGGGGGGCCCGGGGATGAGCAGTTCTTC. Translated: CASSVALLAGGPGDEQFF.